This T cell receptor beta chain was observed in a study of T-cell memory formation after mild COVID-19. Overall study: TCR clusters largely stayed donor specific.

The CDR3 runs to 14 residues. V was cut by 4 bases and J by 2 bases, with 11 bases left in between. TCRdb re-derived calls from the 5' RACE reads in MiXCR, one entry per CDR3 protein. This sample has about 250,000 distinct CDR3 sequences, with approximately 15% found just once. The chain carries TRBV12-3 or TRBV12-4 and TRBJ1-1, with D unresolved. The sequencing input was PBMCs or a T cell subset sorted from them (not recorded which). The source of this sequence is an adult woman who had mild COVID-19 (a few samples of this study predate the infection). Cell type and time point are not known. DNA of the CDR3: TGTGCCAGCAGTTCACCCCCAGGAAACACTGAAGCTTTCTTT. Protein product: CASSSPPGNTEAFF.